These 5 T cell receptor beta chains share one sample of origin, sequenced in a study of blood T cell repertoires in COVID-19. Libraries were prepared by immunoSEQ multiplex PCR; TCRdb keeps only in-frame clonotypes and omits some of them. The sample includes roughly 250,000 clones, about 90% of them seen just once. Sequencing used PBMCs or T cells enriched from blood (not recorded which). The origin of the receptors is a woman between 18 and 30 years old who had recovered from COVID-19.

The V and J genes are TRBV5-4 and TRBJ1-2; tentatively, D is TRBD1 (6 bases). CDR3 length equals 15 residues. Germline CDR1 is SGHNT and CDR2 is YYREEE (reference sequence). Trimming took 0 bases from V and 7 from J, leaving 16 bases between them. The CDR3 loop reads CASSLAGRGVCGYTF. The CDR3 coding sequence is TGTGCCAGCAGCTTGGCCGGCAGGGGAGTGTGTGGCTACACCTTC. Looking up the rest from reference TRBV5-4 and TRBJ1-2 gives the full variable domain: ETGVTQSPTHLIKTRGQQVTLRCSSQSGHNTVSWYQQALGQGPQFIFQYYREEENGRGNFPPRFSGLQFPNYSSELNVNALELDDSALYLCASSLAGRGVCGYTFGSGTRLTVV.

The CDR3 here is CASIQSAGGTTKQYF. CDR3 nucleotide sequence: TGTGCCAGCATACAATCGGCGGGGGGAACTACGAAGCAGTACTTC. V is TRBV27 and J is TRBJ2-7, with TRBD2 matching over 8 bases. CDR3 size: 15 residues. Germline V gene lookup returns CDR1 MNHEY and CDR2 SMNVEV (reference sequence). V lost 7 bases, J lost 8 bases, and 16 bases stayed unmatched.

V and J are TRBV4-1 and TRBJ2-3; no clear D gene. Germline V gives CDR1 MGHRA, CDR2 YSYEKL. The CDR3 is made up of 15 amino acids. With 2 bases removed from V and 4 bases from J, the gap between germline ends came to 13 bases. The CDR3 coding sequence is TGCGCCAGCAGCCAACCTACCCAATATGCAGATACGCAGTATTTT. Encoded protein: CASSQPTQYADTQYF.

This chain joins TRBV6-1 and TRBJ2-7; 7 nucleotides agree with TRBD1. This CDR3 is 14 amino acids long. Germline assignment: CDR1 MNHNS and CDR2 SASEGT. V lost 1 base to trimming and J lost 4 bases; unmatched junction nucleotides: 4. The CDR3 DNA sequence: TGTGCCAGCAGTGAAGGGGCCAGGGGGTACGAGCAGTACTTC. It codes for CASSEGARGYEQYF.

The chain employs TRBV2 and TRBJ2-2; no definite D call. Germline loops: CDR1 SNHLY, CDR2 FYNNEI. CDR3 size: 15 residues. V was clipped by 1 base and J by 2 bases, with 8 bases between them. The CDR3 DNA is TGTGCCAGCAGTGAAGAGCTGAGAAACACCGGGGAGCTGTTTTTT. Translated: CASSEELRNTGELFF.